The 29 T cell receptor beta chains below were found in one sample sequenced in a study of CD4 T cells in relation to SARS-CoV-2 and coronaviruses (dated by TCRdb to about 2021). Receptor amplification or capture employed the immunoSEQ multiplex PCR assay. In its TCRdb copy, this immuneACCESS table keeps in-frame sequences only and misses some clones. Where compared with another copy, unresolved V genes explain less than half of these, and the others have no known cause. The sample table contains 21,000 or so clones; only one count was recorded for over 60% of them. The ten largest account for 29% of the sample. CD4+ T cells from unexposed donors were collected before the COVID-19 pandemic (2011-2018). After roughly 11 days of culture, CD4+ T cells were isolated with the EasySep CD4+ T cell isolation kit. Antigens for these TCRs are unknown. Input material: CD4+ T cells from PBMCs, cultured in vitro. The receptors derive from a human donor in good health.

CDR3: CASSLFPTDTDTQYF. For the CDR3, the DNA is TGTGCCAGCAGCTTATTCCCGACAGACACAGATACGCAGTATTTT. The chain employs TRBV7-3 and TRBJ2-3; a weak D match, TRBD1 (5 bases). The ends were cut back, 2 bases at V and 2 bases at J, with 11 bases in the middle. The CDR3 length is 15 residues. Looked up from germline, CDR1 is SGHTA and CDR2 is FQGTGA. The full variable domain, rest sourced from reference TRBV7-3 and TRBJ2-3, is GAGVSQTPSNKVTEKGKYVELRCDPISGHTALYWYRQSLGQGPEFLIYFQGTGAADDSGLPNDRFFAVRPEGSVSTLKIQRTERGDSAVYLCASSLFPTDTDTQYFGPGTRLTVL.

The CDR3 is CASSDTRDRGRYEQYF. Written as DNA, the CDR3 is TGTGCCAGCAGCGACACCCGGGACAGGGGCAGGTACGAGCAGTACTTC. The chain employs TRBV7-9 and TRBJ2-7; 10 nucleotides line up with TRBD1. The CDR3 consists of 16 residues. V was clipped by 5 bases and J by 4 bases; unmatched bases: 11. Germline assignment: CDR1 SEHNR and CDR2 FQNEAQ (reference sequence).

The rearrangement uses TRBV6-5 and TRBJ2-5; TRBD2 is a possible D gene (6 bases). Germline V CDR1 and CDR2: MNHEY, SVGAGI. Trimming stripped 6 bases from V and 4 bases from J, with 18 bases between. This CDR3 contains 15 residues. CDR3: CASSPTSTGSETQYF. As DNA, the CDR3 is TGTGCCAGCAGCCCGACTAGTACCGGTTCAGAGACCCAGTACTTC.

This clone was observed once. V gene TRBV6-5 combines with J gene TRBJ2-1, with no clear D. CDR1 and CDR2 from the germline V gene are MNHEY and SVGAGI. With 8 bases removed from V and 0 bases from J, the gap between germline ends came to 8 bases. CDR3 length: 13 residues. CDR3: CASQMSSYNEQFF. Here the CDR3 DNA reads TGTGCCAGCCAAATGAGCTCCTACAATGAGCAGTTCTTC.

CDR3 sequence reads: CASSLGQGPTDTQYF. DNA for the CDR3: TGTGCCAGCAGTCTTGGACAGGGCCCCACAGATACGCAGTATTTT. The V gene is TRBV6-5, the J gene TRBJ2-3; 8 nucleotides align to TRBD1. This CDR3 has 15 residues. Trimming at V came to 5 bases and at J to 2 bases, leaving 6 bases not matched to a gene. Germline V lookup: CDR1 MNHEY, CDR2 SVGAGI.

The chain has TRBV10-1 and TRBJ2-3; maybe TRBD2 (6 bases). CDR3 length: 15 residues. V lost 2 bases to trimming and J lost 4 bases, with 13 bases between them. Per germline, CDR1 WNHNN and CDR2 SYGVQD (reference sequence). CDR3 bases: TGCGCCAGCAGTGAGGAGGGGAGGAACGCAGATACGCAGTATTTT. Translated: CASSEEGRNADTQYF.

The chain employs TRBV4-1 and TRBJ2-1; the D is unclear. The CDR3 has 13 amino acids. Trimming stripped 4 bases from V and 4 bases from J, with 8 bases between. Germline assignment: CDR1 MGHRA and CDR2 YSYEKL. The CDR3 spells CASSRDLYNEQFF. For the CDR3, the DNA is TGCGCCAGCAGCCGCGACTTGTACAATGAGCAGTTCTTC.

This clone appeared a single time. The chain joins TRBV20-1 to TRBJ2-3; unclear D gene. Germline V gene lookup returns CDR1 DFQATT and CDR2 SNEGSKA (reference sequence). The CDR3 runs to 11 residues. The V end lost 5 bases, the J end lost 4 bases, and 7 bases lay between the germline ends. In DNA, the CDR3 is TGCAGTGCTCTCCGCGCAGATACGCAGTATTTT. This translates into CSALRADTQYF.

The sample holds one count of this clone. This chain links TRBV7-9 with TRBJ1-2; D may be TRBD1 (6 bases). CDR3 length equals 14 residues. The germline V gene has CDR1 SEHNR and CDR2 FQNEAQ (reference sequence). Trimming cost V 3 bases and J 6 bases, with 14 bases left between them. CDR3 loop: CASSFNWGADGYTF. The CDR3 DNA sequence: TGTGCCAGCAGCTTTAATTGGGGGGCTGATGGCTACACCTTC.

CDR3: CSASRWTGRYF. For the CDR3, the DNA is TGCAGTGCTAGTCGGTGGACAGGGAGGTACTTC. V is TRBV20-1 and J is TRBJ2-5; 8 bases agree with TRBD1. This CDR3 is built from 11 residues. J lost 13 bases, V lost 3 bases, and 7 bases had no gene match. CDR1 is DFQATT and CDR2 is SNEGSKA in the germline V gene (reference sequence).

The chain couples TRBV11-2 to TRBJ2-1; 8 positions agree with TRBD2. The V gene end was trimmed by 1 base and the J gene end by 2 bases; junction bases not matched to a gene: 7. Germline loops: CDR1 SGHAT, CDR2 FQNNGV. The CDR3 runs 17 residues. CDR3 region: CASSLVGGRNPYNEQFF. CDR3 bases: TGTGCCAGCAGCTTAGTAGGCGGGAGGAATCCCTACAATGAGCAGTTCTTC.

The chain is built from TRBV27 and TRBJ1-1; D is unclear. CDR3 length: 13 amino acids. CDR1 is MNHEY, CDR2 SMNVEV, per germline (reference sequence). The V end lost 2 bases, the J end lost 0 bases, and 4 bases lay between the germline ends. The CDR3 DNA sequence: TGTGCCAGCAGTTTAATCATGAACACTGAAGCTTTCTTT. Amino acid sequence: CASSLIMNTEAFF.

DNA of the CDR3: TGTGCCACCAGCAGAGAAAAAGAAACCTACAATGAGCAGTTCTTC. This encodes CATSREKETYNEQFF. The chain recombines TRBV15 with TRBJ2-1; no clear D. The germline V and J ends were trimmed by 0 bases and 2 bases, with 8 bases remaining between them. CDR1 is LNHNV and CDR2 is YYDKDF in the germline V gene (reference sequence). This CDR3 has 15 amino acids.

The chain carries TRBV19 and TRBJ2-2, with D perhaps given as TRBD1 or TRBD2 (5 bases each). Between the trimmed V and J ends, which lost 8 bases and 3 bases, there was a span of 13 bases. The CDR3 is 14 amino acids. Per germline, CDR1 LNHDA and CDR2 SQIVND (reference sequence). In DNA, the CDR3 is TGTGCCAGTTCAGGGTTGAGGGACACCGGGGAGCTGTTTTTT. Its translation: CASSGLRDTGELFF.

The chain joins TRBV6-5 to TRBJ1-2; D not resolved. The CDR3 covers 11 residues. Germline assignment: CDR1 MNHEY and CDR2 SVGAGI. The V gene lost 10 bases and the J gene lost 1 base, with 7 bases spanning the gap. This CDR3 reads CATVGNYGYTF. The CDR3 coding sequence is TGTGCCACCGTAGGTAACTATGGCTACACCTTC.

The V and J genes are TRBV19 and TRBJ2-7; D might be TRBD1 (6 bases). V lost 4 bases to trimming and J lost 2 bases, with 12 bases between them. The CDR3 extends over 14 amino acids. Germline V gene sequence: CDR1 LNHDA, CDR2 SQIVND (reference sequence). The CDR3 sequence is CASSNRDKPYEQYF. CDR3 sequence (DNA): TGTGCCAGTAGTAACCGGGACAAGCCCTACGAGCAGTACTTC.

The chain uses TRBV6-2 or TRBV6-3 and TRBJ1-4; unclear D gene. The germline CDR1 and CDR2 sequences are MNHEY and SVGEGT. V lost 6 bases and J lost 8, with 7 bases in between. The CDR3 extends over 11 amino acids. The CDR3 DNA is TGTGCCAGCAGCACGGGAGAAAAACTGTTTTTT. Its protein is CASSTGEKLFF.

This clone has just one count. The V call is TRBV10-3, the J call TRBJ2-5, with D possibly TRBD1 on 5 matching bases. The CDR3 runs 13 residues. The V end was cut by 3 bases, the J end by 2 bases, with 7 bases between. CDR1 and CDR2 from the germline V gene are ENHRY and SYGVKD. DNA for the CDR3: TGTGCCATCAGTGACAGGGTACAAGAGACCCAGTACTTC. It encodes CAISDRVQETQYF.

This chain connects TRBV6-4 to TRBJ2-2; D is unresolved. CDR1 is MRHNA, CDR2 SNTAGT, per germline. The CDR3 spans 15 residues. V was cut by 0 bases and J by 6 bases, with 11 bases left in between. The CDR3: CASSDSMEKPGELFF. CDR3 bases: TGTGCCAGCAGTGACTCGATGGAGAAGCCCGGGGAGCTGTTTTTT.

CDR3 in DNA: TGTGCCAGCAGCCCAACTAGCGGAAACCACCCACGGAACAATGAGCAGTTCTTC. This sequence encodes CASSPTSGNHPRNNEQFF. This chain connects TRBV27 to TRBJ2-1, with 8 nucleotides matching TRBD2. The CDR3 is made up of 18 amino acids. Germline CDR1 reads MNHEY; CDR2 reads SMNVEV (reference sequence). Germline trimming cut 6 bases from V and 5 bases from J; bases unmatched to any gene: 18.

The chain has TRBV5-4 and TRBJ2-1; 11 bases fit TRBD2. V lost 4 bases and J lost 5; bases outside the gene matches: 11. CDR1 and CDR2 from the germline V gene are SGHNT and YYREEE (reference sequence). There are 17 residues in the CDR3. The chain's CDR3 is CASSEEASGRSHNEQFF. The DNA for the CDR3 is TGTGCCAGCAGCGAGGAGGCTAGCGGGAGGTCCCACAATGAGCAGTTCTTC.

This clone has a handful of counts. Lacking the conserved final phenylalanine or tryptophan, this CDR3 likely reflects a read error. The DNA is omitted, as the CDR3 cannot be located on it reliably, and the CDR3 follows TCRdb's listing. This sequence joins TRBV12-3 or TRBV12-4 and TRBJ1-2. 13 amino acids form the CDR3, both terminal residues included. CDR3 sequence reads: CAYLPGLRRAMRA.

J is TRBJ1-5 and V is TRBV11-2, with D maybe TRBD1 (5 bases). Germline lookup yields CDR1 SGHAT and CDR2 FQNNGV. V was shortened by 5 bases and J by 3 bases, with 14 bases between the two germline ends. This CDR3 comprises 15 residues. The CDR3 bases are TGTGCCAGCAGCCCCGATCGGACAAACAATCAGCCCCAGCATTTT. Translated, it gives CASSPDRTNNQPQHF.

V is TRBV5-6 and J is TRBJ2-7; 9 nucleotides line up with TRBD2. CDR1 and CDR2 from the germline V gene are SGHDT and YYEEEE. CDR3 size: 13 residues. V lost 2 bases to trimming and J lost 5 bases; unmatched junction nucleotides: 2. The CDR3 protein is CASSFLAGDEQYF. The CDR3 DNA reads as TGTGCCAGCAGCTTTTTAGCGGGAGACGAGCAGTACTTC.

V usage is TRBV24-1 and J usage is TRBJ1-1, with D possibly being TRBD1 (6 bases). The CDR3 runs 13 residues. Germline V gene sequence: CDR1 KGHDR, CDR2 SFDVKD. V dropped 8 bases and J dropped 1 base, with 10 bases sitting between them. The chain's CDR3 is CATKGQWNTEAFF. The DNA of the CDR3 is TGTGCCACCAAAGGACAGTGGAACACTGAAGCTTTCTTT.

The rearrangement uses TRBV5-5 and TRBJ2-5, with 9 bases aligning to TRBD2. Per the germline V gene, CDR1 is SGHKS and CDR2 is YYEKEE (reference sequence). With V trimmed by 3 bases and J by 5 bases, 14 bases remained unmatched. This CDR3 is 17 amino acids long. The CDR3 nucleotides are TGTGCCAGCAGCTCCGGGGGGGCGGGAGGGAGATCGGAGACCCAGTACTTC. Protein product: CASSSGGAGGRSETQYF.

The chain carries TRBV10-2 and TRBJ1-1; D might be TRBD1 (6 bases). V lost 6 bases, J lost 4 bases, and 18 bases lay in between. From germline, CDR1 is WSHSY and CDR2 SAAADI. The CDR3 is 15 amino acids. For the CDR3, the DNA is TGCGCCAGCAGAAACGCTAGGGGGGGAGGCACTGAAGCTTTCTTT. Its translation: CASRNARGGGTEAFF.

The genes are TRBV6-6 and TRBJ1-1, with D possibly TRBD1 on 5 matching bases. This CDR3 has 12 amino acids. The V gene lost 2 bases and the J gene lost 11 bases, with 12 bases spanning the gap. In germline, CDR1 is MNHNY, CDR2 SVGAGI (reference sequence). This CDR3 reads CASSYQGRLAFF. CDR3 in DNA: TGTGCCAGCAGTTACCAGGGACGGCTCGCTTTCTTT.

The sample holds a few counts of this clone. The chain uses TRBV24-1 and TRBJ2-7; D may be TRBD2 (6 bases). CDR1 is KGHDR, CDR2 SFDVKD, per germline. The CDR3 is 13 amino acids. V gave up 9 bases and J gave up 0 bases, with 11 bases separating them. Here the CDR3 reads CATGSGFSYEQYF. CDR3 DNA: TGTGCCACCGGTAGCGGCTTCTCCTACGAGCAGTACTTC.